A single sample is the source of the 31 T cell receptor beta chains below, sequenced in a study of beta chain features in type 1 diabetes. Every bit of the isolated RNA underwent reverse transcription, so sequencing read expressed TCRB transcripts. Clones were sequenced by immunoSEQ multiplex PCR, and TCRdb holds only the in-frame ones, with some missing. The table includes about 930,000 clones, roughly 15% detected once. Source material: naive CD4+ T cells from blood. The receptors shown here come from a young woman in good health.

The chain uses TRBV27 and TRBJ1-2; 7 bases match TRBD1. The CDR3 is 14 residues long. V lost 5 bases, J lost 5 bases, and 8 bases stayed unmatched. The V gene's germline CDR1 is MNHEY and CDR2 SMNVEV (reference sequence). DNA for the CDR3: TGTGCCAGCAGTAAGCCGGGACAGCCGTATGGCTACACCTTC. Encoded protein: CASSKPGQPYGYTF.

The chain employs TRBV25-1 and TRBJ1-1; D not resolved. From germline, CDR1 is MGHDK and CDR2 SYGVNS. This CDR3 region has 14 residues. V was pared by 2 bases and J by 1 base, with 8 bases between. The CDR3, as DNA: TGTGCCAGCAGTGAACGTGGTGGGAACACTGAAGCTTTCTTT. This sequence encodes CASSERGGNTEAFF. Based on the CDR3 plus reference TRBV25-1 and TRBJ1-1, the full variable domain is EADIYQTPRYLVIGTGKKITLECSQTMGHDKMYWYQQDPGMELHLIHYSYGVNSTEKGDLSSESTVSRIRTEHFPLTLESARPSHTSQYLCASSERGGNTEAFFGQGTRLTVV.

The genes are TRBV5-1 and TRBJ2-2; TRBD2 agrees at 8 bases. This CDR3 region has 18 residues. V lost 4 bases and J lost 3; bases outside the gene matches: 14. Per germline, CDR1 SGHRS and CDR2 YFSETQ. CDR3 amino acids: CASSSGGEMAPDTGELFF. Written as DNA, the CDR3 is TGCGCCAGCAGCAGCGGGGGTGAGATGGCCCCGGACACCGGGGAGCTGTTTTTT. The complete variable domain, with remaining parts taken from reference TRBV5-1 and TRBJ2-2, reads KAGVTQTPRYLIKTRGQQVTLSCSPISGHRSVSWYQQTPGQGLQFLFEYFSETQRNKGNFPGRFSGRQFSNSRSEMNVSTLELGDSALYLCASSSGGEMAPDTGELFFGEGSRLTVL.

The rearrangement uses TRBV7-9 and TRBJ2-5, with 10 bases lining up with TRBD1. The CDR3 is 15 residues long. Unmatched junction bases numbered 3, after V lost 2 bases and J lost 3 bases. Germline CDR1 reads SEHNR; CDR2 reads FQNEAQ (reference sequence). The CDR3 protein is CASSLMGTGEETQYF. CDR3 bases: TGTGCCAGCAGCTTAATGGGGACAGGGGAAGAGACCCAGTACTTC.

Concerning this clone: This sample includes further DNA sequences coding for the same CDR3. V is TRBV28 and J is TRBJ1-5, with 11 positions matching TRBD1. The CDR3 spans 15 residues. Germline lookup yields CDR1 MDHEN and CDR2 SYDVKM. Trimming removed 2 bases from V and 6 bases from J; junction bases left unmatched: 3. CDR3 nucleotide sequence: TGTGCCAGCAGTTTAGGGGACAGGGGGAGTCAGCCCCAGCATTTT. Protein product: CASSLGDRGSQPQHF.

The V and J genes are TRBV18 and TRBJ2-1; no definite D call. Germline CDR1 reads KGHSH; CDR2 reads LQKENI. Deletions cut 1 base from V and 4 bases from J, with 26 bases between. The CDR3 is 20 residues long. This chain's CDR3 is CASSPLIVQVSGRPYNEQFF. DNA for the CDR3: TGTGCCAGCTCACCACTGATCGTCCAGGTATCCGGACGGCCTTACAATGAGCAGTTCTTC.

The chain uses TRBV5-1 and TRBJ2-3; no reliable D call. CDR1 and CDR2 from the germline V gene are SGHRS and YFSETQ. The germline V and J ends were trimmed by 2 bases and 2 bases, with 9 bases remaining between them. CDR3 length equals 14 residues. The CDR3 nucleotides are TGCGCCAGCAGCTTAAGCCAGTACACAGATACGCAGTATTTT. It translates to CASSLSQYTDTQYF.

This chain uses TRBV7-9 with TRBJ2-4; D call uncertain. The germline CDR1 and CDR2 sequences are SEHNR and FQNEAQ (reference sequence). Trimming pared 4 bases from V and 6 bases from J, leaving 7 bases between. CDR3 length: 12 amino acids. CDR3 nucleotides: TGTGCCAGCAGCTCCGTCCTAAACATTCAGTACTTC. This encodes CASSSVLNIQYF.

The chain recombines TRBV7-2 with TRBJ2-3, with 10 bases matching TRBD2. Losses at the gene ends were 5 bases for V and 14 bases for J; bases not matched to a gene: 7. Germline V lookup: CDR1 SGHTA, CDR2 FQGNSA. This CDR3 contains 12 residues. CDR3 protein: CASSAGLANGYF. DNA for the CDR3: TGTGCCAGCAGCGCGGGACTAGCGAATGGGTATTTT.

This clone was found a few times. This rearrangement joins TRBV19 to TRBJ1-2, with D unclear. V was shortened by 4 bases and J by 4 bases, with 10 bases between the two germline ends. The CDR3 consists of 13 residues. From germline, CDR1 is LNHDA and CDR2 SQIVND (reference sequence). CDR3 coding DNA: TGTGCCAGTAGTAGGGCATTCGGCTATGGCTACACCTTC. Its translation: CASSRAFGYGYTF.

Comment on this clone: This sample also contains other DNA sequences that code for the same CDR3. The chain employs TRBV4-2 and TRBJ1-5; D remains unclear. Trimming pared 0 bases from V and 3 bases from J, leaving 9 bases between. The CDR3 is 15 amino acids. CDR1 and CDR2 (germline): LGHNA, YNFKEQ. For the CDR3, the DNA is TGTGCCAGCAGCCAAGAAACGGCCATCAATCAGCCCCAGCATTTT. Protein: CASSQETAINQPQHF.

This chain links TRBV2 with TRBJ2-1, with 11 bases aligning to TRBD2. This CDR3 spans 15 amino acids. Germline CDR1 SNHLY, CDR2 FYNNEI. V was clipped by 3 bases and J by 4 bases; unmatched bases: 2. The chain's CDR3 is CASSETSGNYNEQFF. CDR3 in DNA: TGTGCCAGCAGTGAGACTAGCGGGAATTACAATGAGCAGTTCTTC.

CDR3 in DNA: TGTGCCAGTAGTATCGGGGTATCTGGAAACTCCTACGAGCAGTACTTC. It specifies CASSIGVSGNSYEQYF. The J gene is TRBJ2-7, the V gene TRBV19; D might be TRBD2 (5 bases). This CDR3 spans 16 amino acids. The germline gives CDR1 LNHDA, CDR2 SQIVND (reference sequence). V dropped 3 bases and J dropped 0 bases, with 15 bases sitting between them.

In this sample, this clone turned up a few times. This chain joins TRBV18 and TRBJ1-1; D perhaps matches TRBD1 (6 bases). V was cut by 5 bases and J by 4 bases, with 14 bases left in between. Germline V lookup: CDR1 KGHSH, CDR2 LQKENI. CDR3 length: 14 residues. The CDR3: CASSNREGGTEAFF. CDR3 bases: TGTGCCAGCTCAAACAGGGAGGGGGGCACTGAAGCTTTCTTT. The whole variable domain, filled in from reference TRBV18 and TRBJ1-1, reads NAGVMQNPRHLVRRRGQEARLRCSPMKGHSHVYWYRQLPEEGLKFMVYLQKENIIDESGMPKERFSAEFPKEGPSILRIQQVVRGDSAAYFCASSNREGGTEAFFGQGTRLTVV.

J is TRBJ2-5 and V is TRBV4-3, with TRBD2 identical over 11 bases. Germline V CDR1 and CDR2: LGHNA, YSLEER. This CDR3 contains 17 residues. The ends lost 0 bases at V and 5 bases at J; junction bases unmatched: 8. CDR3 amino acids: CASSQDGSGRVGETQYF. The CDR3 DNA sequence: TGCGCCAGCAGCCAAGACGGTAGCGGGAGGGTCGGGGAGACCCAGTACTTC.

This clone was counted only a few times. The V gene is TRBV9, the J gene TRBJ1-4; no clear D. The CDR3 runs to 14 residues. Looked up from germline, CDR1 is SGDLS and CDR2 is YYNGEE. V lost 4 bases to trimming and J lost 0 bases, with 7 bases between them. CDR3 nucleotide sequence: TGTGCCAGCAGCACTAGACCAACTAATGAAAAACTGTTTTTT. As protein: CASSTRPTNEKLFF.

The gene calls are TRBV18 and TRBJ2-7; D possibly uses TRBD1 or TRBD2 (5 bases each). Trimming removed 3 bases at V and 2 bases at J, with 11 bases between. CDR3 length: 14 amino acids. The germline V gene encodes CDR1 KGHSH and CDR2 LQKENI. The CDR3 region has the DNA TGTGCCAGCTCACCTCAGAGGGACGCCTACGAGCAGTACTTC. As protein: CASSPQRDAYEQYF.

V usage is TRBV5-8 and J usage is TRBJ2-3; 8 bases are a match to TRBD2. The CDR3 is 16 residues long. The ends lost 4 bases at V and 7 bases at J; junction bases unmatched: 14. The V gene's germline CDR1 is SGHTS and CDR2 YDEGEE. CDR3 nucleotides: TGTGCCAGCAGCCTGCTGATACGGGAGGGCTTGCATACGCAGTATTTT. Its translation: CASSLLIREGLHTQYF.

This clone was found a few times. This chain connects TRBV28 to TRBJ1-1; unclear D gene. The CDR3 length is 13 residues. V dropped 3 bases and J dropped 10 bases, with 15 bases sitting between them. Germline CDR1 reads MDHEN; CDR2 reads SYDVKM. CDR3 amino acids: CASSFVIPAVAFF. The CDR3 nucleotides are TGTGCCAGCAGTTTTGTCATCCCTGCCGTAGCTTTCTTT.

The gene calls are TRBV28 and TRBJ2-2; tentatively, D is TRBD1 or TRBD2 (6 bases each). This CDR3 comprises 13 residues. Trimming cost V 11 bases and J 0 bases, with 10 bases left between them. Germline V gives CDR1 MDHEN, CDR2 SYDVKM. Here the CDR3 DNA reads TGTGCCGGGAGGACAGCGAACACCGGGGAGCTGTTTTTT. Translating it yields CAGRTANTGELFF.

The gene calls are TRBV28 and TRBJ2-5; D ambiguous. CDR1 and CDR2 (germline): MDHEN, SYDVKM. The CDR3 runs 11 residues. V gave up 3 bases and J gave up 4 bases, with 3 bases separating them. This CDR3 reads CASSFSETQYF. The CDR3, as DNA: TGTGCCAGCAGTTTTTCAGAGACCCAGTACTTC.

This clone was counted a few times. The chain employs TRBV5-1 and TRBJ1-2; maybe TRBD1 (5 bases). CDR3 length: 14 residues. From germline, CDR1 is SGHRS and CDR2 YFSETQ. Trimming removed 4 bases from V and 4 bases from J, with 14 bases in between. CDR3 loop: CASSPDQGGYGYTF. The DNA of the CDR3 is TGCGCCAGCAGCCCGGATCAGGGCGGCTATGGCTACACCTTC.

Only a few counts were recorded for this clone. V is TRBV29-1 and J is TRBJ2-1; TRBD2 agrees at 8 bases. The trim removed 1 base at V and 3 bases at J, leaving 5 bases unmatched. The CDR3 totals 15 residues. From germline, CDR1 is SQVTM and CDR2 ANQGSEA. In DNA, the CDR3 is TGCAGCGTTGAAGGGGGGACTAGATTCTACAATGAGCAGTTCTTC. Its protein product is CSVEGGTRFYNEQFF.

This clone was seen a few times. CDR3 in amino acids: CASSDNRGYEQYF. In nucleotides, the CDR3 is TGTGCCAGCTCGGACAACAGGGGCTACGAGCAGTACTTC. The chain uses TRBV18 and TRBJ2-7; 7 bases agree with TRBD1. J lost 3 bases, V lost 6 bases, and 5 bases had no gene match. Germline V gene lookup returns CDR1 KGHSH and CDR2 LQKENI. The CDR3 covers 13 residues. The whole variable domain, remainder taken from reference TRBV18 and TRBJ2-7, is NAGVMQNPRHLVRRRGQEARLRCSPMKGHSHVYWYRQLPEEGLKFMVYLQKENIIDESGMPKERFSAEFPKEGPSILRIQQVVRGDSAAYFCASSDNRGYEQYFGPGTRLTVT.

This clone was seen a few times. The CDR3 bases are TGTGCCAGCAGCTCTATGGGCTCGGGAGCTAACTATGGCTACACCTTC. Translating gives CASSSMGSGANYGYTF. The rearrangement uses TRBV7-2 and TRBJ1-2; D remains unclear. CDR1 and CDR2 from the germline V gene are SGHTA and FQGNSA. V gave up 4 bases and J gave up 0 bases, with 15 bases separating them. There are 16 residues in the CDR3.

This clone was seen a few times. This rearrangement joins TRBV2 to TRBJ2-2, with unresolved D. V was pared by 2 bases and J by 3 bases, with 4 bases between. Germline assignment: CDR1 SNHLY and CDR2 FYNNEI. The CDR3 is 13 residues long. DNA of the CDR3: TGTGCCAGCAGTGAAATGTACACCGGGGAGCTGTTTTTT. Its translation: CASSEMYTGELFF.

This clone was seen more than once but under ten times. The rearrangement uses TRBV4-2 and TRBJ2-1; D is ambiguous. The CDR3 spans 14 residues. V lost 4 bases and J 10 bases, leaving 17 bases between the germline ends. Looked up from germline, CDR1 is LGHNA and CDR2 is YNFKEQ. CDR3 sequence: CASSPLVRVREQFF. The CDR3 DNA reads TGTGCCAGCAGCCCCCTCGTTAGGGTCAGGGAGCAGTTCTTC.

CDR3 residues: CASSTNRGYEQYF. CDR3 nucleotide sequence: TGTGCCAGTAGTACAAACAGGGGATACGAGCAGTACTTC. The chain has TRBV19 and TRBJ2-7; the match to TRBD1 covers 7 bases. The V and J ends lost 4 bases and 4 bases, in that order; junction bases with no gene match: 4. CDR1 is LNHDA and CDR2 is SQIVND in the germline V gene (reference sequence). This CDR3 has 13 residues.

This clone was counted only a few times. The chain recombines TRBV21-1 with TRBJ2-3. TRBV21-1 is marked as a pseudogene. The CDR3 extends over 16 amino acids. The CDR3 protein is CASSKGRLPHTDTQYF. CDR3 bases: TGTGCCAGCAGCAAGGGACGACTACCCCACACAGATACGCAGTATTTT.

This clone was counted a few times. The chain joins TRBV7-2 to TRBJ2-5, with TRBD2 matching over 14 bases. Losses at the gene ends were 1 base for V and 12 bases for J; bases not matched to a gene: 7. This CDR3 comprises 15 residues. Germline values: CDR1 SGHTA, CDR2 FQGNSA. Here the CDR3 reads CASSLGGTSGRIKYF. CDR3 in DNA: TGTGCCAGCAGCTTAGGAGGGACTAGCGGGAGAATTAAGTACTTC.

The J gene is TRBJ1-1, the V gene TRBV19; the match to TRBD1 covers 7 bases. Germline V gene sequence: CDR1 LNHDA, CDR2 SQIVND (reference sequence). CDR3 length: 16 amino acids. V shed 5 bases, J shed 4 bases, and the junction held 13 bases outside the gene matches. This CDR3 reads CASSPLNRGAVTEAFF. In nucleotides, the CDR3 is TGTGCCAGTAGTCCTCTGAACAGGGGCGCGGTCACTGAAGCTTTCTTT.